The source of this TCR beta chain is a study of blood T cell repertoires in COVID-19. TCRdb keeps only in-frame clones here, not all; method: immunoSEQ multiplex PCR. Among roughly 250,000 clones listed, 83% were seen once. With regard to this clone: The identical CDR3 is also encoded by other nucleotide sequences in the sample.

The sequencing input was PBMCs or T cells enriched from blood (not recorded which). This TCR was sampled from a woman in her thirties or forties who had been exposed to COVID-19.

CDR3 in amino acids: CASSLAGGPRDTQYF. CDR3 coding DNA: TGTGCCAGCAGTTTAGCGGGGGGGCCACGAGATACGCAGTATTTT. The chain uses TRBV27 and TRBJ2-3; 9 bases are a match to TRBD2. The germline V gene encodes CDR1 MNHEY and CDR2 SMNVEV (reference sequence). There are 15 residues in the CDR3. J gave up 5 bases and V 2 bases, and 5 bases lay outside the gene matches.